A single sample is the source of the 25 T cell receptor beta chains below, sequenced in a study of shared clonotypes between healthy human individuals. The table came from immunoSEQ multiplex PCR; TCRdb's copy has only in-frame clones and leaves some out. This table holds 1 million to 1.2 million clones, around 77% found once. Material for sequencing was memory CD4+ T cells from PBMCs. Subset indicated: CD45RA-negative fraction. These receptors were collected from a man between 18 and 35 years old in good health. Some clones in this sample may be carry-over from other donors' samples.

Points on this clone: A read error is possible here, since a much larger clone lies one base away. Other DNA sequences in the sample encode the same CDR3. V gene TRBV30 combines with J gene TRBJ1-1, with a possible D match to TRBD1 (5 bases). In germline, CDR1 is GTSNPN, CDR2 SVGIG (reference sequence). V was shortened by 5 bases and J by 5 bases, with 15 bases between the two germline ends. This CDR3 contains 13 residues. The CDR3 reads CAWAGQGFTEAFF. The DNA of the CDR3 is TGTGCCTGGGCGGGGCAGGGTTTTACTGAAGCTTTCTTT.

The V call is TRBV27, the J call TRBJ1-1, with a tentative D call TRBD1 (6 bases). Germline CDR1 and CDR2: MNHEY and SMNVEV (reference sequence). The CDR3 is 14 amino acids. The V gene lost 4 bases and the J gene lost 4 bases, with 13 bases spanning the gap. In nucleotides, the CDR3 is TGTGCCAGCAGTTCGAAAGGGGGGCCCACTGAAGCTTTCTTT. Its translation: CASSSKGGPTEAFF.

This clone occurred a few times. The sample holds other DNA sequences that translate to the same CDR3. The chain links TRBV4-2 to TRBJ1-1, with D hard to call. The V end lost 0 bases, the J end lost 1 base, and 6 bases lay between the germline ends. The V gene's germline CDR1 is LGHNA and CDR2 YNFKEQ. This CDR3 is 14 amino acids long. CDR3 DNA sequence: TGTGCCAGCAGCCAAGACGGGCCGAACACTGAAGCTTTCTTT. Translation gives CASSQDGPNTEAFF.

The chain links TRBV9 to TRBJ2-3, with 9 bases lining up with TRBD1. Germline values: CDR1 SGDLS, CDR2 YYNGEE. V trimming: 4 bases; J trimming: 4 bases; junction bases outside the gene matches: 7. The CDR3 loop spans 15 amino acids. The CDR3 sequence is CASSPLGQGADTQYF. The DNA of the CDR3 is TGTGCCAGCAGCCCCCTGGGACAGGGAGCAGATACGCAGTATTTT.

This chain uses TRBV5-1 with TRBJ2-7, with TRBD1 identical over 8 bases. The CDR3 spans 16 residues. The germline V gene encodes CDR1 SGHRS and CDR2 YFSETQ. V shed 4 bases, J shed 2 bases, and the junction held 11 bases outside the gene matches. CDR3 region: CASSPSGQGGPYEQYF. Written as DNA, the CDR3 is TGCGCCAGCAGCCCGTCCGGACAGGGTGGCCCCTACGAGCAGTACTTC.

The V and J genes are TRBV30 and TRBJ1-3; no clear D gene. Germline V gives CDR1 GTSNPN, CDR2 SVGIG (reference sequence). The CDR3 is made up of 13 amino acids. V was pared by 1 base and J by 4 bases, with 8 bases between. CDR3 protein: CAWSASFGNTIYF. For the CDR3, the DNA is TGTGCCTGGAGTGCGTCATTCGGAAACACCATATATTTT.

V and J are TRBV2 and TRBJ1-1, with TRBD1 as a possible D gene (5 bases). The germline V gene has CDR1 SNHLY and CDR2 FYNNEI. The CDR3 extends over 13 amino acids. V lost 8 bases to trimming and J lost 5 bases, with 15 bases between them. Here the CDR3 DNA reads TGTGCCAGCCAAAGGGACTATTCAACTGAAGCTTTCTTT. Its protein product is CASQRDYSTEAFF.

The gene calls are TRBV18 and TRBJ2-2; tentatively, D is TRBD2 (5 bases). The CDR3 runs to 15 residues. Germline V CDR1 and CDR2: KGHSH, LQKENI. Trimming left V 6 bases short and J 1 base short, with 12 bases between. The CDR3 protein is CASSRDGLNTGELFF. The CDR3 region has the DNA TGTGCCAGCTCCCGAGACGGACTGAACACCGGGGAGCTGTTTTTT. Full variable domain (missing parts from reference TRBV18 and TRBJ2-2): NAGVMQNPRHLVRRRGQEARLRCSPMKGHSHVYWYRQLPEEGLKFMVYLQKENIIDESGMPKERFSAEFPKEGPSILRIQQVVRGDSAAYFCASSRDGLNTGELFFGEGSRLTVL.

This clone was recorded only once. J is TRBJ2-2 and V is TRBV11-3; D ambiguous. V was trimmed by 4 bases and J by 7 bases, leaving 7 bases between them. Looked up from germline, CDR1 is SGHNT and CDR2 is YENEEA. This CDR3 is built from 12 residues. The chain's CDR3 is CASSYSNGELFF. Here the CDR3 DNA reads TGTGCCAGCAGCTATTCGAACGGGGAGCTGTTTTTT.

The chain couples TRBV11-1 to TRBJ2-1; no clear D. Germline-derived CDR1 and CDR2 are SGHAT and FQDESV (reference sequence). CDR3 length equals 12 residues. The ends were cut back, 4 bases at V and 8 bases at J, with 9 bases in the middle. The DNA for the CDR3 is TGTGCCAGCAGCTCGGGCCTAGATGAGCAGTTCTTC. Amino acids: CASSSGLDEQFF. The whole variable domain, filled in from reference TRBV11-1 and TRBJ2-1, reads EAEVAQSPRYKITEKSQAVAFWCDPISGHATLYWYRQILGQGPELLVQFQDESVVDDSQLPKDRFSAERLKGVDSTLKIQPAELGDSAMYLCASSSGLDEQFFGPGTRLTVL.

The gene calls are TRBV6-5 and TRBJ2-3, with D possibly matching TRBD1 (6 bases). Germline V gene data show CDR1 as MNHEY and CDR2 as SVGAGI. V was pared by 0 bases and J by 7 bases, with 14 bases between. The CDR3 runs to 15 residues. CDR3 nucleotide sequence: TGTGCCAGCAGTTACTCGCCTTCCAGGGGATATACGCAGTATTTT. Protein sequence: CASSYSPSRGYTQYF.

V and J are TRBV28 and TRBJ2-3; no firm D call. Trimming left V 6 bases short and J 2 bases short, with 6 bases between. The CDR3 runs to 12 residues. Germline V gene lookup returns CDR1 MDHEN and CDR2 SYDVKM. The CDR3 reads CASRAITDTQYF. The CDR3 region has the DNA TGTGCCAGCAGAGCAATCACAGATACGCAGTATTTT. The whole variable domain, filled in from reference TRBV28 and TRBJ2-3, reads DVKVTQSSRYLVKRTGEKVFLECVQDMDHENMFWYRQDPGLGLRLIYFSYDVKMKEKGDIPEGYSVSREKKERFSLILESASTNQTSMYLCASRAITDTQYFGPGTRLTVL.

CDR3 DNA: TGTGCCAGCAGCTTGGGTATACAGGAAAACACCGGGGAGCTGTTTTTT. Translating gives CASSLGIQENTGELFF. The chain employs TRBV5-6 and TRBJ2-2, with D possibly being TRBD1 (5 bases). Germline values: CDR1 SGHDT, CDR2 YYEEEE. V was trimmed by 0 bases and J by 2 bases, leaving 11 bases between them. The CDR3 has 16 residues.

The J gene is TRBJ2-4, the V gene TRBV4-3; D may correspond to TRBD1 or TRBD2 (6 bases each). The V end lost 4 bases, the J end lost 3 bases, and 22 bases lay between the germline ends. This CDR3 comprises 18 residues. The germline gives CDR1 LGHNA, CDR2 YSLEER. CDR3 nucleotides: TGCGCCAGCAGCCCAGGGGACAAGGGGGGATGGGGCAAAAACATTCAGTACTTC. Translated: CASSPGDKGGWGKNIQYF.

The rearrangement joins TRBV27 to TRBJ2-2, with 13 bases fitting TRBD2. The J segment lost 5 bases and the V segment lost 6 bases, leaving 3 bases of the junction unmatched. Germline loops: CDR1 MNHEY, CDR2 SMNVEV (reference sequence). The CDR3 is 15 amino acids. The CDR3, as DNA: TGTGCCAGCAGACCGGGACTAGCGGGAACCGGGGAGCTGTTTTTT. Its protein is CASRPGLAGTGELFF.

There are a few counts of this clone. The V call is TRBV7-9, the J call TRBJ1-6, with 7 nucleotides matching TRBD1. This CDR3 comprises 14 residues. Germline trimming cut 5 bases from V and 7 bases from J; bases unmatched to any gene: 5. Germline assignment: CDR1 SEHNR and CDR2 FQNEAQ (reference sequence). The chain's CDR3 is CASSPGTANSPLHF. The CDR3 DNA sequence: TGTGCCAGCAGCCCAGGGACAGCGAATTCACCCCTCCACTTT.

The chain has TRBV6-5 and TRBJ1-5; D uncertain. Germline V CDR1 and CDR2: MNHEY, SVGAGI. The CDR3 has 13 residues. The V end was cut by 6 bases, the J end by 5 bases, with 11 bases between. CDR3 protein: CASRHQMDQPQHF. The CDR3 DNA follows: TGTGCCAGCAGACATCAGATGGATCAGCCCCAGCATTTT.

The V call is TRBV18, the J call TRBJ1-2, with 10 bases that match TRBD1. Germline values: CDR1 KGHSH, CDR2 LQKENI. This CDR3 has 13 residues. J gave up 7 bases and V 4 bases, and 3 bases lay outside the gene matches. CDR3 residues: CASSQGQGVGYTF. CDR3 coding DNA: TGTGCCAGCTCACAAGGACAGGGGGTTGGCTACACCTTC.

The V call is TRBV2, the J call TRBJ1-1, with unresolved D. CDR1 and CDR2 from the germline V gene are SNHLY and FYNNEI. Trimming removed 3 bases from V and 4 bases from J, with 9 bases in between. The CDR3 loop spans 13 amino acids. The CDR3 DNA reads TGTGCCAGCAGTGACCCTCGAGGCACTGAAGCTTTCTTT. This sequence encodes CASSDPRGTEAFF.

The rearrangement links TRBV19 to TRBJ1-5; TRBD1 is a possible D gene (5 bases). This CDR3 is built from 14 residues. The V end lost 7 bases, the J end lost 6 bases, and 16 bases lay between the germline ends. Germline V gene lookup returns CDR1 LNHDA and CDR2 SQIVND (reference sequence). CDR3 in DNA: TGTGCCAGTAACCCGACGGGGCAGGGTCAGCCCCAGCATTTT. It yields the protein CASNPTGQGQPQHF.

The rearrangement joins TRBV27 to TRBJ1-1, with 7 bases identical to TRBD1. The CDR3 totals 15 residues. Germline V CDR1 and CDR2: MNHEY, SMNVEV (reference sequence). Trimming removed 8 bases from V and 3 bases from J; junction bases left unmatched: 12. CDR3 in DNA: TGTGCCAGCGAACCGCGACAGGGAGGGGACACTGAAGCTTTCTTT. Its translation: CASEPRQGGDTEAFF.

The chain has TRBV7-2 and TRBJ2-1, with a possible D match to TRBD2 (6 bases). The germline gives CDR1 SGHTA, CDR2 FQGNSA. V gave up 6 bases and J gave up 4 bases, with 16 bases separating them. The CDR3 has 15 amino acids. The chain's CDR3 is CASRLTGTSYNEQFF. CDR3 in DNA: TGTGCCAGCAGACTTACCGGGACTTCTTACAATGAGCAGTTCTTC.

As concerns this clone: Other nucleotide sequences from this sample produce the same CDR3. The chain has TRBV6-1 and TRBJ2-5; D is ambiguous. Trimming pared 1 base from V and 1 base from J, leaving 7 bases between. The CDR3 has 14 amino acids. Germline values: CDR1 MNHNS, CDR2 SASEGT. CDR3 in amino acids: CASSEGGAQETQYF. The CDR3 region has the DNA TGTGCCAGCAGTGAAGGGGGTGCCCAAGAGACCCAGTACTTC.

The chain uses TRBV28 and TRBJ2-1; maybe TRBD1 (6 bases). The CDR3 consists of 16 residues. V was pared by 7 bases and J by 0 bases, with 16 bases between. Looked up from germline, CDR1 is MDHEN and CDR2 is SYDVKM. For the CDR3, the DNA is TGTGCCAGCAAGACTCGGACAGCAAGCTCCTACAATGAGCAGTTCTTC. It translates to CASKTRTASSYNEQFF.

This clone showed up just a few times. The chain couples TRBV28 to TRBJ1-2; D is ambiguous. Trimming stripped 5 bases from V and 6 bases from J, with 10 bases between. This CDR3 spans 12 amino acids. Germline lookup yields CDR1 MDHEN and CDR2 SYDVKM. The CDR3 bases are TGTGCCAGCAGTGGACCAGCCGATGGCTACACCTTC. This gives the protein CASSGPADGYTF.